This T cell receptor (beta chain) was recovered during a study of cytomegalovirus exposure and HLA in healthy donors. Study findings and constraints: Most TCRs appeared rarely, but some public TCRs recurred in many donors. Relative to equally common others, HLA-associated TCR beta chains showed greater clonal expansion in a later analysis. A later analysis reported that several of the most significant clusters appeared to be linked to common viral pathogens, among them Epstein-Barr virus.

Per germline, CDR1 LNHDA and CDR2 SQIVND (reference sequence). The CDR3 is 14 residues long. The ends lost 7 bases at V and 5 bases at J; junction bases unmatched: 7. Primers: 60 Vbeta forward and 13 Jbeta reverse. Clones were sequenced by immunoSEQ multiplex PCR, and TCRdb holds only the in-frame ones, with some missing. This table has under 300,000 clones, around 86% appearing once. In the case of this clone: Its antigen is currently unknown.

The origin of this receptor is a man aged 40-50 years in good health and CMV-seropositive. The V call is TRBV19, the J call TRBJ1-4; 7 positions match TRBD1. The source material was PBMCs. The CDR3, as DNA: TGTGCCAGTAACCGGGACAGCCAGAATGAAAAACTGTTTTTT. This sequence encodes CASNRDSQNEKLFF.